Shown below are 17 T cell receptor beta chains from a single sample sequenced in a study of cytomegalovirus exposure and HLA in healthy donors. PCR involved 60 Vbeta and 13 Jbeta primers. Data came from immunoSEQ multiplex PCR; TCRdb stores just in-frame clones and leaves some out. The table records about 170,000 clones, about 65% of them present only once. Sequencing was performed on PBMCs. The receptor set was obtained from a man aged 35 to 55 in good health and CMV-seropositive.

The chain links TRBV5-6 to TRBJ2-3; 8 bases are a match to TRBD2. V was clipped by 0 bases and J by 0 bases; unmatched bases: 3. CDR3 length: 16 residues. CDR1 SGHDT and CDR2 YYEEEE come from the germline V gene. The CDR3 coding sequence is TGTGCCAGCAGCTTGGGACCTAGCGGGAGCACAGATACGCAGTATTTT. This sequence encodes CASSLGPSGSTDTQYF.

V gene TRBV4-3 combines with J gene TRBJ1-6, with D unresolved. Trimming pared 0 bases from V and 0 bases from J, leaving 12 bases between. There are 18 residues in the CDR3. Germline V CDR1 and CDR2: LGHNA, YSLEER. The CDR3 loop reads CASSQDPTGSSYNSPLHF. In DNA form, the CDR3 reads TGCGCCAGCAGCCAAGACCCGACGGGGAGCTCCTATAATTCACCCCTCCACTTT.

This chain uses TRBV7-8 with TRBJ2-7, with 11 bases fitting TRBD1. The V gene's germline CDR1 is SGHVS and CDR2 FQNEAQ. CDR3 size: 16 residues. V lost 5 bases to trimming and J lost 4 bases; unmatched junction nucleotides: 10. CDR3: CASSIGGTGGGYEQYF. The CDR3 DNA follows: TGTGCCAGCAGCATAGGGGGGACAGGGGGAGGTTACGAGCAGTACTTC.

The J gene is TRBJ1-5, the V gene TRBV6-1, with D perhaps matching TRBD1 (5 bases). The CDR3 covers 18 residues. The germline V gene encodes CDR1 MNHNS and CDR2 SASEGT. Trimming pared 0 bases from V and 2 bases from J, leaving 17 bases between. CDR3 bases: TGTGCCAGCAGTGAAGCGCTCTGGGCCAGGGATGGCAATCAGCCCCAGCATTTT. Protein sequence: CASSEALWARDGNQPQHF.

The chain uses TRBV27 and TRBJ1-4; no clear D. V shed 5 bases and J shed 7 bases, with 17 bases lying between them. CDR3 length: 15 amino acids. Germline lookup yields CDR1 MNHEY and CDR2 SMNVEV (reference sequence). CDR3 amino acids: CASSPTEGWGEKLFF. The CDR3 coding sequence is TGTGCCAGCAGTCCCACGGAGGGATGGGGTGAAAAACTGTTTTTT.

The V call is TRBV19, the J call TRBJ1-3; D is ambiguous. Germline CDR1 and CDR2: LNHDA and SQIVND (reference sequence). The CDR3 consists of 15 residues. V shed 3 bases and J shed 0 bases, with 9 bases lying between them. The CDR3 protein is CASSIQFLSGNTIYF. Written as DNA, the CDR3 is TGTGCCAGTAGTATTCAGTTTCTCTCTGGAAACACCATATATTTT.

This clone was recorded a few times. The CDR3 nucleotides read TGTGCCAGCAGTTACAGGGAGACAGATACGCAGTATTTT. It encodes CASSYRETDTQYF. The rearrangement links TRBV6-5 to TRBJ2-3, with D possibly matching TRBD2 (5 bases). The germline V gene encodes CDR1 MNHEY and CDR2 SVGAGI. V lost 2 bases, J lost 3 bases, and 6 bases lay in between. The CDR3 is made up of 13 amino acids.

V gene TRBV6-1 combines with J gene TRBJ1-5, with D possibly TRBD1 on 6 matching bases. The germline gives CDR1 MNHNS, CDR2 SASEGT. The CDR3 is 19 amino acids. With 0 bases removed from V and 5 bases from J, the gap between germline ends came to 23 bases. The CDR3 reads CASSEALRGAGARDQPQHF. For the CDR3, the DNA is TGTGCCAGCAGTGAAGCGCTTCGGGGGGCAGGGGCCAGGGATCAGCCCCAGCATTTT.

The chain has TRBV13 and TRBJ1-2; tentative D call: TRBD1 (6 bases). V shed 5 bases and J shed 4 bases, with 17 bases lying between them. This CDR3 contains 15 residues. Germline assignment: CDR1 PRHDT and CDR2 FYEKMQ (reference sequence). The CDR3 DNA follows: TGTGCCAGCAGCGGCCCCGGGACACAAGTCTATGGCTACACCTTC. It yields the protein CASSGPGTQVYGYTF.

The CDR3 DNA follows: TGTGCCAGCAGCCCGCGGGGGGAGGCGACCACTGAAGCTTTCTTT. Translated, it gives CASSPRGEATTEAFF. The chain uses TRBV4-2 and TRBJ1-1, with D maybe TRBD1 (5 bases). Germline assignment: CDR1 LGHNA and CDR2 YNFKEQ. The CDR3 loop spans 15 amino acids. The germline V and J ends were trimmed by 4 bases and 4 bases, with 16 bases remaining between them.

The chain combines TRBV5-1 with TRBJ1-4; D is unclear. Trimming shortened V by 0 bases and J by 0 bases, and 9 bases separated the two germline ends. Germline lookup yields CDR1 SGHRS and CDR2 YFSETQ. The CDR3 has 16 amino acids. The CDR3 nucleotides are TGCGCCAGCAGCTTGGACAGCACATCAACTAATGAAAAACTGTTTTTT. Its protein product is CASSLDSTSTNEKLFF.

V and J are TRBV25-1 and TRBJ2-3; no reliable D call. CDR1 is MGHDK and CDR2 is SYGVNS in the germline V gene. Trimming cost V 2 bases and J 3 bases, with 3 bases left between them. This CDR3 is 12 amino acids long. The CDR3 protein is CASSELTDTQYF. For the CDR3, the DNA is TGTGCCAGCAGTGAACTAACAGATACGCAGTATTTT.

The rearrangement links TRBV7-8 to TRBJ1-1, with 7 bases lining up with TRBD1. This CDR3 has 14 amino acids. Germline trimming cut 4 bases from V and 0 bases from J; bases unmatched to any gene: 2. Per the germline V gene, CDR1 is SGHVS and CDR2 is FQNEAQ. The chain's CDR3 is CASSWGQMNTEAFF. CDR3 DNA: TGTGCCAGCAGCTGGGGACAGATGAACACTGAAGCTTTCTTT.

This clone was detected only once. This sequence joins TRBV2 and TRBJ2-3; D is undetermined. V dropped 1 base and J dropped 8 bases, with 10 bases sitting between them. The CDR3 covers 13 residues. Germline V gene lookup returns CDR1 SNHLY and CDR2 FYNNEI. The CDR3 DNA follows: TGTGCCAGCAGTGAAGAAGGAGTGGGTACGCAGTATTTT. Encoded protein: CASSEEGVGTQYF.

This clone was observed a few times. The V call is TRBV14, the J call TRBJ2-7; 7 nucleotides match TRBD1. This CDR3 has 16 residues. Unmatched junction bases numbered 10, after V lost 3 bases and J lost 2 bases. Germline-derived CDR1 and CDR2 are SGHDN and FVKESK. CDR3 bases: TGTGCCAGCAGCCATGTGGCGACAGGGAAACCCTACGAGCAGTACTTC. It yields the protein CASSHVATGKPYEQYF.

This clone was observed a handful of times. The CDR3 region has the DNA TGTGCCAGCAGCCCCCGCACAAGGAGAACTAATGAAAAACTGTTTTTT. Its translation is CASSPRTRRTNEKLFF. This chain links TRBV7-8 with TRBJ1-4, with no clear D. Germline V gene sequence: CDR1 SGHVS, CDR2 FQNEAQ. The CDR3 runs to 16 residues. Trimming removed 5 bases from V and 1 base from J, with 14 bases in between.

The chain employs TRBV9 and TRBJ2-7; TRBD2 agrees at 9 bases. Trimming removed 4 bases from V and 7 bases from J; junction bases left unmatched: 15. CDR3 length: 16 amino acids. Germline V CDR1 and CDR2: SGDLS, YYNGEE. The DNA for the CDR3 is TGTGCCAGCAGCCCTCAACCCCTAGCGGGGATGGGGGAGCAGTACTTC. This sequence encodes CASSPQPLAGMGEQYF.